This TCR beta chain was sequenced for a study of T-cell memory formation after mild COVID-19. The germline V gene has CDR1 SEHNR and CDR2 FQNEAQ (reference sequence). CDR3 length equals 12 residues. Trimming took 5 bases from V and 6 from J; bases not matched to a gene: 1. Each CDR3 protein gets one entry after TCRdb re-called the 5' RACE reads with MiXCR. The repertoire holds fewer than 70,000 distinct CDR3 sequences, with more than 8% as singletons. This clonotype was picked up many times. The material sequenced was PBMCs or a T cell subset sorted from them (not recorded which). This clonotype was sampled from a man in his late teens or twenties who had mild COVID-19 (a few samples of this study predate the infection). Cell type and time point are not known. The chain is built from TRBV7-9 and TRBJ2-1; TRBD2 aligns across 7 bases. This chain's CDR3 is CASSGRGNEQFF. CDR3 nucleotides: TGTGCCAGCAGCGGGAGGGGCAATGAGCAGTTCTTC.